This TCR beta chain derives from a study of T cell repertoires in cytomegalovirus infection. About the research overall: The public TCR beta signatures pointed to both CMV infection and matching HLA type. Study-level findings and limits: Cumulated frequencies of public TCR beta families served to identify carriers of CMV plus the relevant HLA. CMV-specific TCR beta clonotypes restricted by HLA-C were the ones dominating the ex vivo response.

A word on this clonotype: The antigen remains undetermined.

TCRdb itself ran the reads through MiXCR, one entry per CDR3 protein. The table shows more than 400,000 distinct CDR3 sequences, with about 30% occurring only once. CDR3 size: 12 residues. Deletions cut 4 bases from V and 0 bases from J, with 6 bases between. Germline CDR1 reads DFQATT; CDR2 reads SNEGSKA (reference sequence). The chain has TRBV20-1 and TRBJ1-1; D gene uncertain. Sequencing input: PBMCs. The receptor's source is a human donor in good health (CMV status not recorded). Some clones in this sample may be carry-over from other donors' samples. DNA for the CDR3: TGCAGTGCTAATATTTTGAACACTGAAGCTTTCTTT. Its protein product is CSANILNTEAFF.